This T cell receptor (beta chain) was sequenced during a study of tumor-infiltrating lymphocytes in primary liver carcinoma. At the level of the study: The tumors ranged from about 4 to 10 cm across and fell within stage T1-T3 N0M0.

With around 490 ng total RNA as template and a constant-region primer, TCR beta cDNA was made. ARM-PCR, slightly modified, supplied the TCR beta libraries through three nested multiplex PCR rounds. With TRBV1-TRBV30 forward primers and a C-beta reverse primer, the first two PCR rounds were run for nine to eleven cycles each. Via MiXCR, TCRdb re-called the multiplex PCR reads, giving one row per CDR3 protein. The table records about 320,000 distinct CDR3 sequences, less than 75% of them present only once. This clonotype has only a few counts. Out of unsorted whole blood came the blood RNA, and germline DNA was extracted as well. The length of the CDR3 is 15 residues. Looked up from germline, CDR1 is SGHKS and CDR2 is YYEKEE (reference sequence). The V gene lost 4 bases and the J gene lost 0 bases, with 14 bases spanning the gap.

The sequencing sample was made of peripheral blood. The chain joins TRBV5-5 to TRBJ2-7; no clear D gene. This TCR was sampled from a middle-aged man with primary liver carcinoma and hepatitis B virus infection. CDR3 bases: TGTGCCAGCAGCAATGCGGACCTCCGCTCCTACGAGCAGTACTTC. It encodes CASSNADLRSYEQYF. The whole variable domain, filled in from reference TRBV5-5 and TRBJ2-7, reads DAGVTQSPTHLIKTRGQQVTLRCSPISGHKSVSWYQQVLGQGPQFIFQYYEKEERGRGNFPDRFSARQFPNYSSELNVNALLLGDSALYLCASSNADLRSYEQYFGPGTRLTVT.